The entry that follows covers one T cell receptor beta chain sequence. Its target is unknown. These data are taken from a study of OX40 agonist ivuxolimab in advanced cancers. Study conclusions and caveats: Nonresponders, in some cases, also had low normalized T-cell clonal expansion.

There are 17 residues in the CDR3. Looked up from germline, CDR1 is MNHEY and CDR2 is SMNVEV (reference sequence). V dropped 8 bases and J dropped 3 bases, with 26 bases sitting between them. The assay was immunoSEQ multiplex PCR, and TCRdb's table has in-frame clones only and misses some. The sample consists of about 53,000 clones, 84% of them appearing once. The chain joins TRBV27 to TRBJ2-7; D gene ambiguous. Sequencing used CD4+ or CD8+ T cells sorted from blood, obtained in a trial of the OX40 agonist ivuxolimab. This clonotype was sampled from an adult with an advanced solid tumor such as melanoma, head and neck, liver or kidney cancer. CDR3 nucleotide sequence: TGTGCCAGCCCCCACGGGTATCCGGTGCCTTGGCGCTACGAGCAGTACTTC. It is translated as CASPHGYPVPWRYEQYF.